The T cell receptor beta chain described here comes from a study of beta chain features in type 1 diabetes. There are a few counts of this clone. Its specificity is not known. Every bit of the isolated RNA underwent reverse transcription, so sequencing read expressed TCRB transcripts. TCRdb's table, derived via immunoSEQ multiplex PCR, lists solely in-frame clones and lacks some. The sample contains 200,000 to 300,000 clones, 11% of which appear only once. Study-level findings and limits: Short templates might get an advantage during PCR, and this would be equal in patients and controls. Patients with Type 1 diabetes showed moderately but significantly shorter TCRB CDR3s in all four CD4+ subsets. The analysis here could not establish whether HLA type shapes TCRB rearrangement.

V was pared by 3 bases and J by 3 bases, with 10 bases between. The CDR3 consists of 13 residues. CDR1 is SGHRS and CDR2 is YFSETQ in the germline V gene. In total, each donor contributed a single heparinised blood draw that averaged about 110 mL. Cells sorted by CD45RO/CCR7/CD25/CD127/CD95/CD27 comprised CD4+ naive, central memory, regulatory and stem cell-like memory cells. This rearrangement joins TRBV5-1 to TRBJ2-7; D perhaps matches TRBD2 (6 bases). The TCR was taken from a man aged 25 to 40 with type 1 diabetes. The sequencing sample was made of naive CD4+ T cells from blood. CDR3 amino acids: CASSWGDFYEQYF. The CDR3 bases are TGCGCCAGCAGCTGGGGGGATTTCTACGAGCAGTACTTC.